A selection of T cell receptor beta chains follows, all from one sample in a study of beta chain features in type 1 diabetes. Some clones are missing from TCRdb's copy, which holds only in-frame ones; the method was immunoSEQ multiplex PCR. The table includes over 350,000 clones, more than 12% detected once. The sample consisted of naive CD4+ T cells from blood. The receptor set was obtained from a woman aged 18-30 years in good health. The conserved cysteine and the conserved F or W are not part of the CDR3 here.

CDR3aa	v_gene	j_gene
AWSVLGIDT	TRBV30	TRBJ1-2
ASSLAGEVRDTQY	TRBV5-1	TRBJ2-3
SEGLAGGPYNEQF	TRBV29-1	TRBJ2-1
SVARTGGINEQF	TRBV29-1	TRBJ2-1
ASKGFAIPLRSNTGELF	TRBV14	TRBJ2-2
ASSSATSGSSEQY	TRBV5-1	TRBJ2-7
ASSLLGLEQY	TRBV7-2	TRBJ2-7
ASSSFPSGAGTQY	TRBV7-7	TRBJ2-5
ATSRELAGGGNEQF	TRBV15	TRBJ2-1
ASKPFGRATSGRDYEQY	TRBV5-4	TRBJ2-7
ASSDPGTLNTEAF	TRBV11-2	TRBJ1-1
ASTNGQGKVPQH	TRBV19	TRBJ1-5
ASSLSGQGLGYT	TRBV27	TRBJ1-2
SADRDLETNEQF	TRBV29-1	TRBJ2-1
ASLTSGIVNEQF	TRBV7-9	TRBJ2-1
SVVQGNTIY	TRBV29-1	TRBJ1-3
ASSEARAADYEQY	TRBV2	TRBJ2-7
ASSLHGAGADVYNEQF	TRBV7-2	TRBJ2-1
ATRQSGMYEQY	TRBV15	TRBJ2-7
ASSRGLDLGEQF	TRBV6-6	TRBJ2-1
ASSQVQAETQY	TRBV4-1	TRBJ2-5
ASSLSWTPSYNEQF	TRBV7-2	TRBJ2-1
ASSLAGQGETQY	TRBV5-1	TRBJ2-5
ASRDSSSYEQY	TRBV6-6	TRBJ2-7
AWSVQGQNTEAF	TRBV30	TRBJ1-1
ASSQRDIAQREQY	TRBV4-1	TRBJ2-7
ATSRDPAGGYT	TRBV15	TRBJ1-2